This paragraph covers one T cell receptor beta chain sequence. This sample is part of a study of cytomegalovirus exposure and HLA in healthy donors. Vbeta (60) and Jbeta (13) primers were used in the PCR. Repertoires were generated with immunoSEQ multiplex PCR, while TCRdb's copy carries only in-frame clones and drops some. This table holds fewer than 150,000 clones, 80% found once. CDR1 MNHEY and CDR2 SMNVEV come from the germline V gene (reference sequence). With V trimmed by 6 bases and J by 3 bases, 8 bases remained unmatched. CDR3 length: 15 residues. The clonotype comes from a man between 25 and 39 years old in good health and CMV-seronegative. The rearrangement links TRBV27 to TRBJ1-2; 9 bases align to TRBD1. Specimen: PBMCs. The CDR3 sequence is CASRPDRGSYYGYTF. The CDR3 DNA reads TGTGCCAGCAGACCAGACAGGGGGTCTTACTATGGCTACACCTTC.